A single sample gave rise to the 32 T cell receptor beta chains below, sequenced in a study of cytomegalovirus exposure and HLA in healthy donors. In the PCR, 60 Vbeta and 13 Jbeta primers were used. TCRdb's table, derived via immunoSEQ multiplex PCR, lists solely in-frame clones and lacks some. Of about 160,000 clones listed, approximately 84% are singletons. The specimen was PBMCs. These receptor sequences come from a man aged 25-45 years in good health and CMV-seronegative.

J is TRBJ2-1 and V is TRBV18; a possible D gene is TRBD1 (6 bases). The germline CDR1 and CDR2 sequences are KGHSH and LQKENI. Between the trimmed V and J ends, which lost 3 bases and 2 bases, there was a span of 11 bases. This CDR3 region has 15 residues. CDR3 DNA: TGTGCCAGCTCACCTCGCGGACAGACCTACAATGAGCAGTTCTTC. It translates to CASSPRGQTYNEQFF.

J is TRBJ2-7 and V is TRBV6-4, with D possibly TRBD1 on 5 matching bases. V was cut by 6 bases and J by 0 bases, with 6 bases left in between. The CDR3 covers 12 residues. Germline assignment: CDR1 MRHNA and CDR2 SNTAGT. CDR3 nucleotides: TGTGCCAGCAGAACAGGCTCCTACGAGCAGTACTTC. Its translation: CASRTGSYEQYF.

In regard to this clone: A read error may account for a junction end that differs from germline. CDR3 residues: CSSRPGDTEAFF. The CDR3 nucleotides are TGTTCCAGCAGGCCAGGGGACACTGAAGCTTTCTTT. The V gene is TRBV7-9, the J gene TRBJ1-1; perhaps TRBD1 as D (6 bases). This CDR3 comprises 12 residues. The germline CDR1 and CDR2 sequences are SEHNR and FQNEAQ (reference sequence).

The gene calls are TRBV19 and TRBJ2-1; TRBD2 matches at 9 bases. Germline V gene sequence: CDR1 LNHDA, CDR2 SQIVND (reference sequence). The CDR3 runs 15 residues. The V and J ends lost 2 bases and 1 base, in that order; junction bases with no gene match: 0. The DNA of the CDR3 is TGTGCCAGTAGTATAAGCGGGGGGTCCTACAATGAGCAGTTCTTC. This sequence encodes CASSISGGSYNEQFF.

This clone was recorded once. The chain combines TRBV30 with TRBJ2-7; 11 nucleotides match TRBD1. V gave up 1 base and J gave up 1 base; unmatched junction bases: 6. Germline lookup yields CDR1 GTSNPN and CDR2 SVGIG (reference sequence). CDR3 size: 16 residues. CDR3 in DNA: TGTGCCTGGAGTGCAAGGACAGGGGGCCTGTCCTACGAGCAGTACTTC. This codes for CAWSARTGGLSYEQYF.

This chain connects TRBV4-1 to TRBJ1-1, with unresolved D. Trimming took 2 bases from V and 11 from J, leaving 24 bases between them. The CDR3 runs 16 residues. CDR1 and CDR2 from the germline V gene are MGHRA and YSYEKL. CDR3 DNA sequence: TGCGCCAGCAGCCAATTCGCGGATCCGCGAACGGGAGGGGCTTTCTTT. Residues: CASSQFADPRTGGAFF.

The rearrangement joins TRBV19 to TRBJ2-2, with D possibly matching TRBD2 (6 bases). The CDR3 has 18 amino acids. Trimming stripped 8 bases from V and 1 base from J, with 23 bases between. The germline gives CDR1 LNHDA, CDR2 SQIVND (reference sequence). DNA of the CDR3: TGTGCCAGTGTCCGGTTAGGAGGGAGCCGTAAGAACACCGGGGAGCTGTTTTTT. It specifies CASVRLGGSRKNTGELFF.

This clone turned up a few times. The chain couples TRBV5-1 to TRBJ2-1; TRBD2 agrees at 14 bases. CDR1 is SGHRS, CDR2 YFSETQ, per germline. The CDR3 has 16 residues. V trimming: 4 bases; J trimming: 7 bases; junction bases outside the gene matches: 7. CDR3 nucleotide sequence: TGCGCCAGCAGCGTCCCCGGGACTAGCGGGGGAAATGAGCAGTTCTTC. It is translated as CASSVPGTSGGNEQFF. Based on the CDR3 plus reference TRBV5-1 and TRBJ2-1, the full variable domain is KAGVTQTPRYLIKTRGQQVTLSCSPISGHRSVSWYQQTPGQGLQFLFEYFSETQRNKGNFPGRFSGRQFSNSRSEMNVSTLELGDSALYLCASSVPGTSGGNEQFFGPGTRLTVL.

This clone was counted only a few times. The rearrangement joins TRBV5-5 to TRBJ2-7; TRBD2 aligns across 8 bases. J lost 5 bases, V lost 4 bases, and 5 bases had no gene match. The CDR3 consists of 13 residues. Germline V gene data show CDR1 as SGHKS and CDR2 as YYEKEE (reference sequence). This chain's CDR3 is CASSRGLANEQYF. CDR3 sequence (DNA): TGTGCCAGCAGCCGAGGACTAGCAAACGAGCAGTACTTC.

The chain links TRBV10-3 to TRBJ2-7; 7 bases fit TRBD2. The CDR3 is made up of 16 amino acids. Germline loops: CDR1 ENHRY, CDR2 SYGVKD. V lost 0 bases, J lost 0 bases, and 5 bases stayed unmatched. The CDR3: CAISESSSGYSYEQYF. In DNA, the CDR3 is TGTGCCATCAGTGAGTCGTCTAGCGGTTACTCCTACGAGCAGTACTTC.

The count of this clone is one. The chain carries TRBV12-2 and TRBJ1-2; TRBD1, as called in the table, went unchecked against the DNA. TRBV12-2 counts as a pseudogene. The CDR3 covers 16 residues. CDR3 protein: CASRPNRTGGIHGYTF. CDR3 nucleotide sequence: TGTGCAAGTCGCCCCAACAGGACAGGGGGGATTCATGGCTACACCTTC.

The V and J genes are TRBV4-1 and TRBJ2-3, with 7 bases aligning to TRBD1. With V trimmed by 7 bases and J by 2 bases, 9 bases remained unmatched. The CDR3 sequence is 15 residues long. Germline V gene lookup returns CDR1 MGHRA and CDR2 YSYEKL. The CDR3 DNA reads as TGCGCCAGCACCGATCCGGGACAGTACACAGATACGCAGTATTTT. Protein sequence: CASTDPGQYTDTQYF.

This clone was counted only a few times. The CDR3 loop reads CASSKVGTGPF. The DNA of the CDR3 is TGTGCCAGCAGCAAAGTCGGGACAGGGCCGTTT. The chain uses TRBV21-1 and TRBJ1-4; TRBD1, the table's D call, was not compared with the DNA. TRBV21-1 is a documented pseudogene. CDR3 size: 11 residues.

J is TRBJ2-3 and V is TRBV29-1, with 9 nucleotides matching TRBD2. Germline CDR1 SQVTM, CDR2 ANQGSEA. The CDR3 consists of 14 residues. The V segment lost 4 bases and the J segment 0 bases; nucleotides outside the gene matches: 2. The CDR3 DNA reads TGCAGCGTTGGCGGGGGGGTTAGCACAGATACGCAGTATTTT. This encodes CSVGGGVSTDTQYF.

In the case of this clone: At one end the junction does not follow the germline gene, possibly because of a read error. Other DNA sequences in this specimen translate into the identical CDR3. This chain uses TRBV5-4 with TRBJ2-5, with TRBD2 matching over 7 bases. The CDR3 length is 14 residues. Germline CDR1 SGHNT, CDR2 YYREEE (reference sequence). This chain's CDR3 is CASSLAAGEETQYF. CDR3 bases: TGTGCCAGCAGCTTGGCCGCGGGAGAAGAGACTCAGTACTTC.

The chain links TRBV7-2 to TRBJ2-7, with D perhaps TRBD2 (5 bases). The germline V gene encodes CDR1 SGHTA and CDR2 FQGNSA. V gave up 2 bases and J gave up 3 bases, with 11 bases separating them. The CDR3 is 14 amino acids. The CDR3 DNA reads as TGTGCCAGCAGCTTAAGAGGGCTTCACTACGAGCAGTACTTC. Its translation is CASSLRGLHYEQYF.

J is TRBJ1-3 and V is TRBV4-1, with D possibly TRBD1 on 5 matching bases. Trimming took off 0 bases at V and 0 bases at J, with 9 bases between the two ends. This CDR3 contains 16 residues. The V gene's germline CDR1 is MGHRA and CDR2 YSYEKL. CDR3 nucleotides: TGCGCCAGCAGCCAAGACAGGGTTACCTCTGGAAACACCATATATTTT. Amino acid sequence: CASSQDRVTSGNTIYF.

V and J are TRBV2 and TRBJ2-3, with D possibly matching TRBD1 (5 bases). The V end was cut by 4 bases, the J end by 2 bases, with 10 bases between. Germline assignment: CDR1 SNHLY and CDR2 FYNNEI. There are 14 residues in the CDR3. The CDR3 nucleotides are TGTGCCAGCAGTGTAGGACATACCACAGATACGCAGTATTTT. This translates into CASSVGHTTDTQYF.

J is TRBJ1-4 and V is TRBV25-1; D unclear. Germline CDR1 reads MGHDK; CDR2 reads SYGVNS. This CDR3 is 15 amino acids long. Trimming took off 3 bases at V and 1 base at J, with 9 bases between the two ends. For the CDR3, the DNA is TGTGCCAGCAGTGAGGGAGGGAAAACTAATGAAAAACTGTTTTTT. It yields the protein CASSEGGKTNEKLFF.

The chain links TRBV27 to TRBJ2-7, with 8 positions matching TRBD2. CDR1 and CDR2 (germline): MNHEY, SMNVEV (reference sequence). V lost 8 bases, J lost 2 bases, and 5 bases stayed unmatched. The CDR3 has 13 residues. CDR3 loop: CASRGGEPYEQYF. DNA for the CDR3: TGTGCCAGCCGGGGGGGGGAGCCCTACGAGCAGTACTTC.

In its sample, this clone was seen once. This chain joins TRBV4-3 and TRBJ2-1, with 8 bases aligning to TRBD2. After removal of 0 bases from V and 4 bases from J, the junction contained 8 bases not matched to a gene. The V gene's germline CDR1 is LGHNA and CDR2 YSLEER. The CDR3 runs 17 residues. CDR3 coding DNA: TGCGCCAGCAGCCAAGATCGGGCTAGCGGGCAGTACAATGAGCAGTTCTTC. The encoded protein is CASSQDRASGQYNEQFF.

The chain's CDR3 is CASSQWTSGMAGELFF. The DNA for the CDR3 is TGTGCCAGCAGCCAATGGACTAGCGGGATGGCCGGGGAGCTGTTTTTT. The chain uses TRBV7-8 and TRBJ2-2, with 12 bases matching TRBD2. The CDR3 has 16 amino acids. Germline CDR1 and CDR2: SGHVS and FQNEAQ. The J segment lost 6 bases and the V segment lost 5 bases, leaving 7 bases of the junction unmatched. Complete variable domain (other parts from reference TRBV7-8 and TRBJ2-2): GAGVSQSPRYKVAKRGQDVALRCDPISGHVSLFWYQQALGQGPEFLTYFQNEAQLDKSGLPSDRFFAERPEGSVSTLKIQRTQQEDSAVYLCASSQWTSGMAGELFFGEGSRLTVL.

The rearrangement joins TRBV19 to TRBJ2-3; weak D call: TRBD2 (5 bases). With 5 bases removed from V and 4 bases from J, the gap between germline ends came to 13 bases. The CDR3 spans 14 residues. Germline CDR1 and CDR2: LNHDA and SQIVND (reference sequence). The CDR3 sequence: CASSSGFNPDTQYF. The CDR3 nucleotides read TGTGCCAGTAGTTCGGGGTTCAACCCAGATACGCAGTATTTT.

This clone was counted once. The rearrangement uses TRBV18 and TRBJ2-1; 14 bases fit TRBD2. With V trimmed by 6 bases and J by 9 bases, 13 bases remained unmatched. This CDR3 has 17 residues. Germline assignment: CDR1 KGHSH and CDR2 LQKENI. The CDR3: CASSPAGLAGGSTEQFF. The CDR3 region has the DNA TGTGCCAGCTCCCCGGCCGGACTAGCGGGAGGTTCTACTGAGCAGTTCTTC.

This sequence joins TRBV19 and TRBJ2-3; tentatively, D is TRBD2 (5 bases). This CDR3 has 14 residues. The V and J ends lost 6 bases and 2 bases respectively, with 12 bases between them. Germline CDR1 and CDR2: LNHDA and SQIVND (reference sequence). The CDR3 region has the DNA TGTGCCAGTAGCCATAGAGGGTTCACAGATACGCAGTATTTT. Its protein product is CASSHRGFTDTQYF.

The gene calls are TRBV27 and TRBJ2-5; 13 bases map to TRBD2. The assigned J gene may be wrong: the sequence end matches TRBJ2-7 better. The CDR3 consists of 18 residues. Per germline, CDR1 MNHEY and CDR2 SMNVEV (reference sequence). The CDR3 DNA is TGTGCCAGCAGACGACAGGGACTCTCACTAGCGGGAGGGGGCGAGCAGTACTTC. Translating gives CASRRQGLSLAGGGEQYF.

J is TRBJ2-6 and V is TRBV27; the D is unclear. V lost 4 bases, J lost 1 base, and 5 bases lay in between. Germline V CDR1 and CDR2: MNHEY, SMNVEV (reference sequence). The CDR3 is made up of 14 amino acids. CDR3 DNA sequence: TGTGCCAGCAGTTCTCTTTCTGGGGCCAACGTCCTGACTTTC. It yields the protein CASSSLSGANVLTF.

V and J are TRBV5-6 and TRBJ1-1; 9 bases align to TRBD1. Germline V CDR1 and CDR2: SGHDT, YYEEEE. Trimming removed 0 bases from V and 5 bases from J; junction bases left unmatched: 17. This CDR3 is built from 19 residues. The chain's CDR3 is CASSLVLSGQGMVGTEAFF. For the CDR3, the DNA is TGTGCCAGCAGCTTGGTATTATCGGGACAGGGAATGGTCGGGACTGAAGCTTTCTTT.

Only one count was recorded for this clone. This rearrangement joins TRBV19 to TRBJ2-1; TRBD2 might be the D (7 bases). The CDR3 contains 18 residues. Per germline, CDR1 LNHDA and CDR2 SQIVND (reference sequence). The ends were cut back, 7 bases at V and 5 bases at J, with 27 bases in the middle. The CDR3 DNA is TGTGCCAGTACCAGAAGGGGGTCTAGGGAGGGCCGCAACAATGAGCAGTTCTTC. Its translation: CASTRRGSREGRNNEQFF.

The genes are TRBV5-1 and TRBJ2-5; 10 bases line up with TRBD1. The J call may not be correct, given that the DNA end is closer to TRBJ2-7. Germline V gene lookup returns CDR1 SGHRS and CDR2 YFSETQ. The CDR3 sequence is 16 residues long. The CDR3 nucleotides are TGCGCCAGCAGCGAGACGGACAGGGGGAACCCCTACGAGCAGTACTTC. Its protein is CASSETDRGNPYEQYF.

A single count supports this clone. This chain links TRBV5-6 with TRBJ1-3, with no clear D. Per the germline V gene, CDR1 is SGHDT and CDR2 is YYEEEE. V was pared by 2 bases and J by 0 bases, with 12 bases between. CDR3 size: 16 residues. DNA for the CDR3: TGTGCCAGCAGCTTTTGGTCGAAGAGCTCTGGAAACACCATATATTTT. Its protein is CASSFWSKSSGNTIYF.

V gene TRBV7-9 combines with J gene TRBJ2-7; D gene unclear. Germline values: CDR1 SEHNR, CDR2 FQNEAQ (reference sequence). Trimming removed 0 bases from V and 7 bases from J, with 4 bases in between. This CDR3 is 11 amino acids long. The DNA of the CDR3 is TGTGCCAGCAGCTTAGCCGGGGAGCAGTACTTC. Its translation is CASSLAGEQYF.